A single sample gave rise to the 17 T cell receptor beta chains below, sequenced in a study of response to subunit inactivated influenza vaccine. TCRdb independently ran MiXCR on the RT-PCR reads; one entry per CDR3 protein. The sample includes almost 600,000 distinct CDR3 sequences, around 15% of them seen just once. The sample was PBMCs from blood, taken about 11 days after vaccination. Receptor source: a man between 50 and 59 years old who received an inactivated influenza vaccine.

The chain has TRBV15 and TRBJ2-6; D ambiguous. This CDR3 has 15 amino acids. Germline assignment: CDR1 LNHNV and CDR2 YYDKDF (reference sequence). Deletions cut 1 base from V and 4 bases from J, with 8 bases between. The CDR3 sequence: CATSRVTRGANVLTF. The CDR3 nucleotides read TGTGCCACCAGCAGAGTCACGAGGGGGGCCAACGTCCTGACTTTC.

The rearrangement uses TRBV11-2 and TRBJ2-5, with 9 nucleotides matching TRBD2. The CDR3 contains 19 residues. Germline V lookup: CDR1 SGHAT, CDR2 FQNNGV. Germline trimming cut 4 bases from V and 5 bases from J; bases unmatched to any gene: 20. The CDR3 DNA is TGTGCCAGCAGCTCTTGGAAAATGTCCCGGGGACTAGCTCCGGAGACCCAGTACTTC. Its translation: CASSSWKMSRGLAPETQYF.

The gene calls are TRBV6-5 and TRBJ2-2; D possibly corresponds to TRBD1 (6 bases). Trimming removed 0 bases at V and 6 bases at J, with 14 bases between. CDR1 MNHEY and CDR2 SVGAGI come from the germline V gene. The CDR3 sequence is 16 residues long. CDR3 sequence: CASSYSGRGWPGELFF. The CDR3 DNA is TGTGCCAGCAGTTACTCGGGCAGGGGATGGCCCGGGGAGCTGTTTTTT.

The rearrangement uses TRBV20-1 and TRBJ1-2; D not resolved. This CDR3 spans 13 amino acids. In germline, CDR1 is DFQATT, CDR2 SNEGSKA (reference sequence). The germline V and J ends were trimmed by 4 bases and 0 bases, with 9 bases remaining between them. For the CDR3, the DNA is TGCAGTGCTAAGGCGCCTGCTAACTATGGCTACACCTTC. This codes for CSAKAPANYGYTF.

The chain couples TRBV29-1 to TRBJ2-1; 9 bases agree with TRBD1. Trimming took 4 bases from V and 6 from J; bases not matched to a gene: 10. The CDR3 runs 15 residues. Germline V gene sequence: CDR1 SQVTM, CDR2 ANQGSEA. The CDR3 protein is CSVAPQGARANEQFF. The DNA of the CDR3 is TGCAGCGTTGCCCCACAGGGGGCGAGAGCCAATGAGCAGTTCTTC.

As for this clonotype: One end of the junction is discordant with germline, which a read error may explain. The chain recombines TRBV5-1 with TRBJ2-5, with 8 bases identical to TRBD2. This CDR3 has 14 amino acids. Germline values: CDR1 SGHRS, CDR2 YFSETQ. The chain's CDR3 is CAGSLRLAGETQYF. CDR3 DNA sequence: TGCGCCGGCAGCTTACGGCTAGCGGGAGAGACCCAGTACTTC.

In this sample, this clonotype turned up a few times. In DNA form, the CDR3 reads TGCGCCAGCAGCTTGGAGGACAGGGCCGCTGGCTACACCTTC. This gives the protein CASSLEDRAAGYTF. J is TRBJ1-2 and V is TRBV5-1; 8 nucleotides match TRBD1. There are 14 residues in the CDR3. J gave up 7 bases and V 0 bases, and 5 bases lay outside the gene matches. Looked up from germline, CDR1 is SGHRS and CDR2 is YFSETQ.

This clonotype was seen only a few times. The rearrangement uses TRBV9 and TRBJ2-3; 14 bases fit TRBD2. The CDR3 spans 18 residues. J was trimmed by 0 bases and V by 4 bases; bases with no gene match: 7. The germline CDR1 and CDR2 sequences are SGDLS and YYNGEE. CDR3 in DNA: TGTGCCAGCAGCCCGGGACTAGCGGGGGCCTTTAGCACAGATACGCAGTATTTT. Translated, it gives CASSPGLAGAFSTDTQYF.

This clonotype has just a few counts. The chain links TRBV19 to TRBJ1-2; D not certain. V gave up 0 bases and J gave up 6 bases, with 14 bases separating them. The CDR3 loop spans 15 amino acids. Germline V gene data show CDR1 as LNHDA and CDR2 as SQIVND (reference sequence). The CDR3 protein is CASSIDRAQTNGYTF. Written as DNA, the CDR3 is TGTGCCAGTAGTATAGATCGTGCCCAAACCAATGGCTACACCTTC. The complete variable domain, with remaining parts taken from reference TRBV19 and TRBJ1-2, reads DGGITQSPKYLFRKEGQNVTLSCEQNLNHDAMYWYRQDPGQGLRLIYYSQIVNDFQKGDIAEGYSVSREKKESFPLTVTSAQKNPTAFYLCASSIDRAQTNGYTFGSGTRLTVV.

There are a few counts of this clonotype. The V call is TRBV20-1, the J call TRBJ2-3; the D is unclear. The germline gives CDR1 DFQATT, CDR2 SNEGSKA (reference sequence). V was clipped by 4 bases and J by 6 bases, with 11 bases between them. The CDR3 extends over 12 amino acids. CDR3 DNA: TGCAGTGCTACAGGTTCCATCGATACGCAGTATTTT. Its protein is CSATGSIDTQYF.

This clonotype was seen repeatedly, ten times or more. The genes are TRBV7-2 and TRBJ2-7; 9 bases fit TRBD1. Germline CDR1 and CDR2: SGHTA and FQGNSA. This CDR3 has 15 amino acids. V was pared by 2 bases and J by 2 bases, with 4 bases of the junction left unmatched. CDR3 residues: CASSLFGTGTYEQYF. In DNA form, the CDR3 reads TGTGCCAGCAGCTTATTTGGGACAGGGACCTACGAGCAGTACTTC.

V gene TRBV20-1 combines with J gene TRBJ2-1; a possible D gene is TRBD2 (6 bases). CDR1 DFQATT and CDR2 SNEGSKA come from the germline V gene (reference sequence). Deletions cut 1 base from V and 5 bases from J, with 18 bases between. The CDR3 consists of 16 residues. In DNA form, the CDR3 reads TGCAGTGCTAGAGGCGCTCGGGAGTGGGGCGACAATGAGCAGTTCTTC. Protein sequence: CSARGAREWGDNEQFF.

The CDR3 spells CASSVRQGRKETQYF. The DNA of the CDR3 is TGTGCCAGCAGTGTCCGACAGGGTCGGAAAGAGACCCAGTACTTC. The rearrangement links TRBV6-1 to TRBJ2-5, with 7 bases identical to TRBD1. CDR3 length equals 15 residues. The ends lost 4 bases at V and 3 bases at J; junction bases unmatched: 8. Germline-derived CDR1 and CDR2 are MNHNS and SASEGT.

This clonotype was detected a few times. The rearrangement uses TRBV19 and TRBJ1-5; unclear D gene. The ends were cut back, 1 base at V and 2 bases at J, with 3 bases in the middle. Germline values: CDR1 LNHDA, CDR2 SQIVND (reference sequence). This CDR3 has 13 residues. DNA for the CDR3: TGTGCCAGTAGTATAGTCGGCAATCAGCCCCAGCATTTT. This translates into CASSIVGNQPQHF.

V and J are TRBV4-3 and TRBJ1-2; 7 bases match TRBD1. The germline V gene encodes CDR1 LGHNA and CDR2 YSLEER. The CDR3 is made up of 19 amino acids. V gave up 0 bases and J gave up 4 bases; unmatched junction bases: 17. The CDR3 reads CASSQEGSGTVPFPYGYTF. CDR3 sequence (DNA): TGCGCCAGCAGCCAAGAAGGGTCCGGGACAGTACCATTTCCCTATGGCTACACCTTC.

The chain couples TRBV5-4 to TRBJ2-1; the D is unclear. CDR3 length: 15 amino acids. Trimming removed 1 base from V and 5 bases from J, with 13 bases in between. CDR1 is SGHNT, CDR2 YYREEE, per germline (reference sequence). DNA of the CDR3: TGTGCCAGCAGCTTGTTATCGGGTGTGGACAATGAGCAGTTCTTC. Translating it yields CASSLLSGVDNEQFF.

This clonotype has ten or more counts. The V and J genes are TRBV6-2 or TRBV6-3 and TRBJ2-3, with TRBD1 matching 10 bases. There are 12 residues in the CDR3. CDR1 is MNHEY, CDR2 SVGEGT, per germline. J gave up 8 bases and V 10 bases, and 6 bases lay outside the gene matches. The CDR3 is CATMTGGSTQYF. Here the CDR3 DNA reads TGTGCCACCATGACAGGGGGCTCTACGCAGTATTTT.